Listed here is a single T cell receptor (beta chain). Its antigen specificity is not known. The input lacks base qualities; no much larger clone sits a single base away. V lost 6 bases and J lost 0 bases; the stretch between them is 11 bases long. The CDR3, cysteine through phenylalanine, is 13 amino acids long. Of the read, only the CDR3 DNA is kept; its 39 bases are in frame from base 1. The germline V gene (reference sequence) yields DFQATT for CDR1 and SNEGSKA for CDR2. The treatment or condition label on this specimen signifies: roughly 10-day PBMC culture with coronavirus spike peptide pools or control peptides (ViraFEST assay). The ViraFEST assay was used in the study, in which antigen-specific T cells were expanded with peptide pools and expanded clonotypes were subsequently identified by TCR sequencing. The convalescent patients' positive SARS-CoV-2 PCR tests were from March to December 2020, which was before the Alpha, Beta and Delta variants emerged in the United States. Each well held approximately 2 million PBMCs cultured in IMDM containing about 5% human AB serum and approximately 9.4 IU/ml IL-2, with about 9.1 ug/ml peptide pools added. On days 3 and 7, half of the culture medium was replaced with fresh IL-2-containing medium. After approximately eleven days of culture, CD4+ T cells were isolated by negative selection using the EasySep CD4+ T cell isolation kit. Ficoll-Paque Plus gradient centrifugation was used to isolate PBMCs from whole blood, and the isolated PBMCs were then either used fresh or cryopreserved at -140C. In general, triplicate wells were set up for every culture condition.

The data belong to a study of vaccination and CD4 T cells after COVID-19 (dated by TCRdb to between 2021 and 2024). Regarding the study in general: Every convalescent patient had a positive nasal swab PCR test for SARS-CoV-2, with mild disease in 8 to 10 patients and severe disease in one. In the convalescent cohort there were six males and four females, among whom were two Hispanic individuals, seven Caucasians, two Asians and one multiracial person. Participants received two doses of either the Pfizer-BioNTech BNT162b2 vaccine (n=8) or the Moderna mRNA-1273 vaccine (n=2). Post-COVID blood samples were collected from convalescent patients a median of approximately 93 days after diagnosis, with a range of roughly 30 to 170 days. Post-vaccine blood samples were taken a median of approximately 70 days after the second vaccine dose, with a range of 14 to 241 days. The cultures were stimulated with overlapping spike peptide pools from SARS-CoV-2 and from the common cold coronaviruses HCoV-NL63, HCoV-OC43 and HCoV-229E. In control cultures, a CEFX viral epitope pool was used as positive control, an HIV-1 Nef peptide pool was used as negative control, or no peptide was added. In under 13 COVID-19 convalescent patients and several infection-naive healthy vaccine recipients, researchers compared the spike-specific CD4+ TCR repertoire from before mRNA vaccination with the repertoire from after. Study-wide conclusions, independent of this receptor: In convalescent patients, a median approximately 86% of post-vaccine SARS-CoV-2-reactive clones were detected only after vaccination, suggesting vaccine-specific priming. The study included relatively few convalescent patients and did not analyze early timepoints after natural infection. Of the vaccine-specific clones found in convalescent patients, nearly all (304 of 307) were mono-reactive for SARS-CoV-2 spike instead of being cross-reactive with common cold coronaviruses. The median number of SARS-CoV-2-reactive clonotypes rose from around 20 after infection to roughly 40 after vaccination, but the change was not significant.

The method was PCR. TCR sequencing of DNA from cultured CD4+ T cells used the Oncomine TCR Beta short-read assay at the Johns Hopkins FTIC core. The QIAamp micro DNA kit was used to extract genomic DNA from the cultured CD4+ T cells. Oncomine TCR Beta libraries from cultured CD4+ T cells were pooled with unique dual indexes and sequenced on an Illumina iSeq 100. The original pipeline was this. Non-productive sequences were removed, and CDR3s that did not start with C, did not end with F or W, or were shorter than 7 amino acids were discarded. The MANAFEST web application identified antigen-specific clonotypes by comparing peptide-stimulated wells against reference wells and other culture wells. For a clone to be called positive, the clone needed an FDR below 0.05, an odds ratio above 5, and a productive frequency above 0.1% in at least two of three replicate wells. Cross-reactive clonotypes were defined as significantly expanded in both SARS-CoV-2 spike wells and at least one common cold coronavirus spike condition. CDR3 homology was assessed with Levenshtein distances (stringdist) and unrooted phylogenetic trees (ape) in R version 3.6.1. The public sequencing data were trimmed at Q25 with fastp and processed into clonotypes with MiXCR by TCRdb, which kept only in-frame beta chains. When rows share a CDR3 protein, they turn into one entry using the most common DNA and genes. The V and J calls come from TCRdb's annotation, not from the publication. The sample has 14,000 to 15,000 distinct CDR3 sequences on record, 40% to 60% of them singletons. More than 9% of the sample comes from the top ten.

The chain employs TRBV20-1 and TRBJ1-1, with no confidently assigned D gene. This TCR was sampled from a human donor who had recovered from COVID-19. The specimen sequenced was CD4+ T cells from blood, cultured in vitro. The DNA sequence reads TGCAGTGCGAAGGGAGTTATGAACACTGAAGCTTTCTTT. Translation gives CSAKGVMNTEAFF.